These T cell receptor beta chains were read from a single sample in a study of OX40 agonist ivuxolimab in advanced cancers. The repertoire was sequenced with immunoSEQ multiplex PCR; TCRdb's copy has only in-frame clones and lacks some. Here the sample spans some 66,000 clones, about 87% being singletons. Sample: CD4+ or CD8+ T cells sorted from blood, taken in a trial of the OX40 agonist ivuxolimab. The receptor source for this set is an adult with an advanced solid tumor such as melanoma, head and neck, liver or kidney cancer. CDR3s include the opening cysteine and the closing phenylalanine or tryptophan. The D gene is left open where the match is weak. Size values are once, few and many counts, or a class for expanded clones, and some rows have none.

TRBV28,.,TRBJ1-5,TRBD1,TGTGCCAGCAGTTCCGGGACAGATCATCAGCCCCAGCATTTT,CASSSGTDHQPQHF
TRBV28,.,TRBJ1-2,TRBD1,TGTGCCAGCAGTCTTTATATGGGGACAGGGGGCTCCTATGGCTACACCTTC,CASSLYMGTGGSYGYTF
TRBV10-3,.,TRBJ2-1,.,TGTGCCATCAGTGAGGGCTATGAGCAGTTCTTC,CAISEGYEQFF
TRBV5-1,.,TRBJ1-2,.,TGCGCCAGCAGCCGGGGGCTCCAATATGGCTACACCTTC,CASSRGLQYGYTF
TRBV2,.,TRBJ1-2,TRBD1,TGTGCCAGCAGCCAGGACAGGGGGCTTAACTATGGCTACACCTTC,CASSQDRGLNYGYTF
TRBV10-3,.,TRBJ1-2,.,TGTGCCATCAGTGATTACGAGGGGAGAGATGGCTACACCTTC,CAISDYEGRDGYTF
TRBV28,.,TRBJ2-3,.,TGTGCCAGCAGTTCGGGTGGGTCAGTTGCAGATACGCAGTATTTT,CASSSGGSVADTQYF
TRBV27,.,TRBJ2-3,TRBD1,TGTGCCAGCAGGTTAGGGGGCGACGATACGCAGTATTTT,CASRLGGDDTQYF
TRBV27,.,TRBJ1-2,.,TGTGCCAGCAGTCTGTCCGGGAGGGAAGGCTACACCTTC,CASSLSGREGYTF
TRBV30,.,TRBJ2-3,.,TGTGCCTGGACAGGGTTAATCTCAGATACGCAGTATTTT,CAWTGLISDTQYF
TRBV18,.,TRBJ2-2,.,TGTGCCAGCTCACCACAGGAAACCGGGGAGCTGTTTTTT,CASSPQETGELFF
TRBV4-2,.,TRBJ2-5,.,TGTGCCAGCAGCCAAGAAACTAGCAAAGAGACCCAGTACTTC,CASSQETSKETQYF
TRBV19,.,TRBJ1-2,TRBD1,TGTGCCAGTAGTAGACAGGGCCCCTCGGACTATGGCTACACCTTC,CASSRQGPSDYGYTF
TRBV6-1,.,TRBJ1-4,.,TGTGCCAGCAGTTTGAGCTCAACTAATGAAAAACTGTTTTTT,CASSLSSTNEKLFF
TRBV28,.,TRBJ1-2,.,TGTGCCAGCAGTTTAGTTCCCTTACAGGGACCTAACTATGGCTACACCTTC,CASSLVPLQGPNYGYTF
TRBV30,.,TRBJ1-5,.,TGTGCCTGGAGTGCGCCTGATGGGCCCCAGCATTTT,CAWSAPDGPQHF
TRBV18,once,TRBJ1-1,.,TGTGCCAGCTCACCGTATGCAGGGGAAGTTGAAGCTTTCTTT,CASSPYAGEVEAFF
TRBV6-5,.,TRBJ1-1,TRBD1,TGTGCCAGCAGCTACTCAGACAGGGTGAAAACTTTCTTT,CASSYSDRVKTFF
TRBV5-5,.,TRBJ2-7,.,TGTGCCAGCAGCCGGCAGGGAGGCTACGAGCAGTACTTC,CASSRQGGYEQYF
TRBV27,.,TRBJ2-7,.,TGTGCCAGCAGTTGGACAGCGTCACTTCCCTACGAGCAGTACTTC,CASSWTASLPYEQYF
TRBV29-1,.,TRBJ1-2,.,TGCAGCGTTGCTTCGCTCTTAGGCTACACCTTC,CSVASLLGYTF
TRBV7-8,few,TRBJ2-7,.,TGTGCCAGCAGCTGGGTAGGCAACGAGCAGTACTTC,CASSWVGNEQYF
TRBV6-5,.,TRBJ2-7,.,TGTGCCAGCACTGCTCATGGAGGCTACGAGCAGTACTTC,CASTAHGGYEQYF
TRBV28,few,TRBJ1-2,TRBD1,TGTGCCAGCAGTTTAGGACAGGGTCAGGCGTATGGCTACACCTTC,CASSLGQGQAYGYTF
TRBV13,.,TRBJ2-1,TRBD2,TGTGCCAGCAGAAGAGCGGGGGGGCTACGGAATGAGCAGTTCTTC,CASRRAGGLRNEQFF
TRBV2,few,TRBJ2-3,.,TGTGCCAGCAGAGAACTCGGAGAGGGCCCTACAGATACGCAGTATTTT,CASRELGEGPTDTQYF
TRBV5-1,.,TRBJ2-1,.,TGCGCCAGCAGCCCGCGGACTGGCGGAACTCTCAATGAGCAGTTCTTC,CASSPRTGGTLNEQFF
TRBV7-9,.,TRBJ2-2,.,TGTGCCAGCAGCTTAGGCGGATTAAGAACCGGGGAGCTGTTTTTT,CASSLGGLRTGELFF
TRBV6-6,.,TRBJ2-1,TRBD1,TGTGCCAGCACCAGCCGGACAGGTACGCAGTTCTTC,CASTSRTGTQFF
TRBV5-1,.,TRBJ2-1,TRBD1,TGCGCCAGCAGCTTAGAAGGGGGCTGGGAGCAGTTCTTC,CASSLEGGWEQFF
TRBV6-1,.,TRBJ2-3,TRBD2,TGTGCCAGCAGTGTACTAGCGGGGGGATCCACAGATACGCAGTATTTT,CASSVLAGGSTDTQYF
TRBV5-8,.,TRBJ2-7,.,TGTGCCAGCAGCTTAGGCGGCTACGAGCAGTACTTC,CASSLGGYEQYF
TRBV2,.,TRBJ1-1,.,TGTGCCAGCAGTACTCCGGGGGCATTACGGGGCTACACTGAAGCTTTCTTT,CASSTPGALRGYTEAFF
TRBV2,.,TRBJ1-4,TRBD1,TGTGCCAGCAGTAACTCAGGGGGCGCACGGGAAAAACTGTTTTTT,CASSNSGGAREKLFF
TRBV28,few,TRBJ1-3,.,TGTGCCAGCAGTACAGGGTACTATTCTGGAAACACCATATATTTT,CASSTGYYSGNTIYF